The T cell receptor (beta chain) under discussion was sequenced for a study of metastatic and nonmetastatic thyroid tumors. Overall study context: The study looked at repertoires side by side in blood and in tumor or nodule tissue from malignant and benign thyroid patients.

On this clone: Antigen: not known.

Every patient was untreated before thyroid surgery. TCRdb called clones again from the PCR reads with MiXCR. The sample shows some 14,000 clones, almost 30% of them seen only once. CDR1 and CDR2 from the germline V gene are SEHNR and FQNEAQ (reference sequence). V dropped 4 bases and J dropped 4; count of bases not matched to a gene: 5. This CDR3 is 14 amino acids long. Study-wide results and caveats: Reportedly, malignant thyroid tumors had significantly higher TCR beta diversity than benign nodules, in blood and tumor.

Sample: blood. The gene calls are TRBV7-9 and TRBJ1-2, with TRBD1 identical over 8 bases. This TCR came from a female donor with papillary thyroid cancer or a benign thyroid nodule (not recorded which). Some clones in this sample may be carry-over from other donors' samples. The CDR3 protein is CASSYQGQGYGYTF. CDR3 sequence (DNA): TGTGCCAGCAGCTACCAAGGACAGGGCTATGGCTACACCTTC.